What follows are 11 T cell receptor beta chains derived from one specimen sequenced in a study of CXCR3-negative and CXCR3-positive naive CD8 T cells. 5' RACE that incorporated UMI labels was used to prepare the TRB cDNA libraries. No DNA is given; TCRdb re-called the 5' RACE reads and lists each CDR3 protein once. This sample's table has 84,000 or so distinct CDR3 sequences. Input material: naive CXCR3- CD8+ T cells from blood. Documented subset: CD45RO-CCR7+CD27+CD95- naive CD8+ T cells lacking CXCR3 (TNR3-). The receptors shown here come from a human donor in good health. Some clones in this sample may be carry-over from other donors' samples.

V is TRBV29-1 and J is TRBJ2-7; TCRdb picks TRBD2, but there is no DNA to check that call. There are 12 residues in the CDR3. The germline V gene has CDR1 SQVTM and CDR2 ANQGSEA. CDR3: CSATSGNGEQYF.

The chain combines TRBV29-1 with TRBJ2-1; absent DNA, TCRdb's TRBD1 call cannot be checked. Per germline, CDR1 SQVTM and CDR2 ANQGSEA. The CDR3 spans 14 residues. CDR3 in amino acids: CSAAGGRGYNEQFF.

The rearrangement links TRBV5-6 to TRBJ2-5; TCRdb indicates TRBD1, and absent DNA this call remains unverified. CDR1 SGHDT and CDR2 YYEEEE come from the germline V gene. The CDR3 contains 15 residues. Here the CDR3 reads CASSLRGGPKETQYF.

This chain connects TRBV6-6 to TRBJ2-6; without DNA, the TCRdb call of TRBD2 cannot be checked. CDR1 is MNHNY and CDR2 is SVGAGI in the germline V gene (reference sequence). CDR3 length: 20 residues. CDR3 in amino acids: CASSYSGLAGGRSGANVLTF.

The chain combines TRBV5-1 with TRBJ1-5. Per the germline V gene, CDR1 is SGHRS and CDR2 is YFSETQ. The CDR3 length is 15 residues. The CDR3 is CASSLDLYSNQPQHF.

The CDR3 region is CAIGQGGHGYTF. The chain has TRBV10-3 and TRBJ1-2; no DNA is available, so the TRBD1 call from TCRdb remains unchecked. The CDR3 totals 12 residues. The germline CDR1 and CDR2 sequences are ENHRY and SYGVKD.

V and J are TRBV28 and TRBJ2-1. This CDR3 has 13 residues. Looked up from germline, CDR1 is MDHEN and CDR2 is SYDVKM. CDR3 in amino acids: CASRPSSYNEQFF.

The rearrangement links TRBV5-1 to TRBJ2-1; TCRdb names TRBD2, which stays unverified in the absence of DNA. The CDR3 has 17 amino acids. Germline V gene data show CDR1 as SGHRS and CDR2 as YFSETQ. The CDR3 loop is CASSLLSSGFNYNEQFF.

The CDR3 sequence: CASSLNPENYGYTF. The rearrangement links TRBV5-4 to TRBJ1-2. CDR1 and CDR2 from the germline V gene are SGHNT and YYREEE (reference sequence). The CDR3 totals 14 residues.

V and J are TRBV12-3 or TRBV12-4 and TRBJ2-1; TCRdb's D call, TRBD2, is unchecked because there is no DNA. This CDR3 has 15 residues. The CDR3 protein is CASSSEPSGYNEQFF.

The V and J genes are TRBV10-3 and TRBJ2-3; TCRdb selects TRBD2, and the lack of DNA leaves this call unchecked. The CDR3 extends over 16 amino acids. Looked up from germline, CDR1 is ENHRY and CDR2 is SYGVKD. The CDR3 sequence: CAISESLSESTDTQYF.